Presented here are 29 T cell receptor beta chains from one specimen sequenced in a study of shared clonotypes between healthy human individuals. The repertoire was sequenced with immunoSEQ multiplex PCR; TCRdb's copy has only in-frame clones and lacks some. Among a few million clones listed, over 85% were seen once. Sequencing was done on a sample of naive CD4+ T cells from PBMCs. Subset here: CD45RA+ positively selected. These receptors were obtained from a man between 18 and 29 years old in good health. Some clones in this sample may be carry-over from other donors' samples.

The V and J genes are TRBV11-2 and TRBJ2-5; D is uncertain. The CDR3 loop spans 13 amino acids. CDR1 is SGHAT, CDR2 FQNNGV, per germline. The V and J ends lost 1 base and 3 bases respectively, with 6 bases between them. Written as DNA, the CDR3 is TGTGCCAGCAGCTTAGTAATAGAAGAGACCCAGTACTTC. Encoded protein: CASSLVIEETQYF.

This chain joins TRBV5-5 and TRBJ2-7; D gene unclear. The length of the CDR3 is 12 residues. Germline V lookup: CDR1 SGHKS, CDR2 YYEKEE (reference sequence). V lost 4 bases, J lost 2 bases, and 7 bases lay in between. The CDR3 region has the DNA TGTGCCAGCAGCCCCTCCCCCTACGAGCAGTACTTC. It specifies CASSPSPYEQYF.

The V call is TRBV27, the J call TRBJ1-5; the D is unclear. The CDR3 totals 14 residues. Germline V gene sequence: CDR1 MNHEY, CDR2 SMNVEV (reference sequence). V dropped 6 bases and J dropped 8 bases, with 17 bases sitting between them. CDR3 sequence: CASSRKTASEPQHF. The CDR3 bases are TGTGCCAGCAGCCGAAAAACAGCCTCTGAGCCCCAGCATTTT.

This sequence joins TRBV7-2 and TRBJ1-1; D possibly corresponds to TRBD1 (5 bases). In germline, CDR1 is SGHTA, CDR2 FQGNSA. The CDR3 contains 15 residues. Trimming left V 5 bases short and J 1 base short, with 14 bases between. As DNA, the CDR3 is TGTGCCAGCAGCCCCTCGGGGGTTCGGAACACTGAAGCTTTCTTT. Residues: CASSPSGVRNTEAFF.

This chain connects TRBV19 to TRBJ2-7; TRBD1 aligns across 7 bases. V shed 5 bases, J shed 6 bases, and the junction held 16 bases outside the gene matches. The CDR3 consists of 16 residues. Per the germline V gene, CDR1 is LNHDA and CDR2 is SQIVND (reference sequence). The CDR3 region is CASSSDARTGATEQYF. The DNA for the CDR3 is TGTGCCAGTAGTTCCGACGCTCGGACAGGCGCCACCGAGCAGTACTTC. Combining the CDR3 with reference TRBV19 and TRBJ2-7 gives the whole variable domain DGGITQSPKYLFRKEGQNVTLSCEQNLNHDAMYWYRQDPGQGLRLIYYSQIVNDFQKGDIAEGYSVSREKKESFPLTVTSAQKNPTAFYLCASSSDARTGATEQYFGPGTRLTVT.

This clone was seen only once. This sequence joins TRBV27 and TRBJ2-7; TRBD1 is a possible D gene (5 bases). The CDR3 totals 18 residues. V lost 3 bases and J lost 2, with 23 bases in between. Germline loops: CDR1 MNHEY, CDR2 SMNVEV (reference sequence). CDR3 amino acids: CASSFSRRNPGLAYEQYF. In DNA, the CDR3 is TGTGCCAGCAGTTTTTCGAGGAGAAATCCAGGGCTAGCCTACGAGCAGTACTTC.

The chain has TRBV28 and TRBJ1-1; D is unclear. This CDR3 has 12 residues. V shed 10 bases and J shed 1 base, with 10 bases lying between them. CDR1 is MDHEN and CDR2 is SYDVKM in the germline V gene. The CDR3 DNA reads TGTGCCATGGGCAGACAGAACACTGAAGCTTTCTTT. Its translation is CAMGRQNTEAFF.

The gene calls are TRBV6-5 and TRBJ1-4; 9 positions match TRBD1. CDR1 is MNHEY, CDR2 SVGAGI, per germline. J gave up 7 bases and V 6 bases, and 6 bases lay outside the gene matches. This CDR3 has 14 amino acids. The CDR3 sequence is CASRTGGRTEKLFF. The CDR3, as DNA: TGTGCCAGCAGGACAGGGGGAAGAACTGAAAAACTGTTTTTT.

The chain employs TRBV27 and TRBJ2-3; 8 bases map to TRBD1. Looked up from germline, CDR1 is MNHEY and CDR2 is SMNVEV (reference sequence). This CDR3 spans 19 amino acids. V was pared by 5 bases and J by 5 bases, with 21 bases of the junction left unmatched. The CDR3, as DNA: TGTGCCAGCAGTCCCTTCACAGCCCAATCAGGGGGCCCTAGAGATACGCAGTATTTT. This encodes CASSPFTAQSGGPRDTQYF.

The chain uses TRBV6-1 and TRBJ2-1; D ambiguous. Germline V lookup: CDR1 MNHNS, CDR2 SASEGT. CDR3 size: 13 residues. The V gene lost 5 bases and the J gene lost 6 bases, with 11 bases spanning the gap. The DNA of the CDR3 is TGTGCCAGCAGTCCCAATTCCCCCAATGAGCAGTTCTTC. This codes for CASSPNSPNEQFF.

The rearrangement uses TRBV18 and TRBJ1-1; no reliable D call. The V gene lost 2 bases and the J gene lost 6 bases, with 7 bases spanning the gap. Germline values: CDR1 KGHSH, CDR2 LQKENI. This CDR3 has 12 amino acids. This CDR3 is CASSPAVPEAFF. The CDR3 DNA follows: TGTGCCAGCTCACCAGCGGTTCCTGAAGCTTTCTTT.

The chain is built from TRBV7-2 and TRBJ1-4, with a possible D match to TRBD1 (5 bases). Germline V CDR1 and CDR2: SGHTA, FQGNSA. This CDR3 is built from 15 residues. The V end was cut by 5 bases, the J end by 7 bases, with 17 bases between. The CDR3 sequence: CASSPRAGAAEKLFF. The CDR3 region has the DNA TGTGCCAGCAGCCCCAGGGCCGGGGCTGCTGAAAAACTGTTTTTT.

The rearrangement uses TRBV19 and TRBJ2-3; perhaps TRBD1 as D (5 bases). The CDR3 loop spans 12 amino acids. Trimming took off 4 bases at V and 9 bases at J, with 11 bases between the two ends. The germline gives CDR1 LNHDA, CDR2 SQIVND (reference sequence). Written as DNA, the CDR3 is TGTGCCAGTAGTAACACAGGCGTGACGCAGTATTTT. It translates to CASSNTGVTQYF.

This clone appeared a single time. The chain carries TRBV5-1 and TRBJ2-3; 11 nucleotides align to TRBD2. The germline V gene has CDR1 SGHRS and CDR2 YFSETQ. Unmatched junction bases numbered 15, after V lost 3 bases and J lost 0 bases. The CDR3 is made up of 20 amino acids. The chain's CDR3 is CASSSRGLAGGLRSTDTQYF. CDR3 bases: TGCGCCAGCAGCTCCAGAGGGTTAGCGGGAGGGCTCCGCAGCACAGATACGCAGTATTTT.

Here the CDR3 reads CASSLGRGTANEKLFF. The DNA of the CDR3 is TGTGCCAGCAGCTTAGGCCGGGGGACAGCTAATGAAAAACTGTTTTTT. The J gene is TRBJ1-4, the V gene TRBV7-6; 7 bases match TRBD1. The CDR3 totals 16 residues. Germline assignment: CDR1 SGHVS and CDR2 FNYEAQ. The junction had 5 bases not matched to a gene; V was cut back by 1 base and J by 3 bases.

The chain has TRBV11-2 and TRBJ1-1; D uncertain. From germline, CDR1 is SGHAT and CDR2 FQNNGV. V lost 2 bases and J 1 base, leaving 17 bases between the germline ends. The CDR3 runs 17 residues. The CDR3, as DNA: TGTGCCAGCAGCTTAAGGGTAAGGAGATCAAAGAACACTGAAGCTTTCTTT. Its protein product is CASSLRVRRSKNTEAFF. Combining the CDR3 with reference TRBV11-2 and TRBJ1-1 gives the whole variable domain EAGVAQSPRYKIIEKRQSVAFWCNPISGHATLYWYQQILGQGPKLLIQFQNNGVVDDSQLPKDRFSAERLKGVDSTLKIQPAKLEDSAVYLCASSLRVRRSKNTEAFFGQGTRLTVV.

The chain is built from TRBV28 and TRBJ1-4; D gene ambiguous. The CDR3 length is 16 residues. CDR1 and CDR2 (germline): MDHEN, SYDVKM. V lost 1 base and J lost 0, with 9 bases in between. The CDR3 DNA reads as TGTGCCAGCAGTTTATTGCCGGATGCAACTAATGAAAAACTGTTTTTT. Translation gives CASSLLPDATNEKLFF.

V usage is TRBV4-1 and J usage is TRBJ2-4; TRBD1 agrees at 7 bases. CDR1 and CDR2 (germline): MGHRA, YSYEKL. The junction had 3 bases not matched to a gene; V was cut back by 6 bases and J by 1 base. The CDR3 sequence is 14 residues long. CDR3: CASSDRAAKNIQYF. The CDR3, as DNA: TGCGCCAGCAGTGACAGGGCTGCCAAAAACATTCAGTACTTC.

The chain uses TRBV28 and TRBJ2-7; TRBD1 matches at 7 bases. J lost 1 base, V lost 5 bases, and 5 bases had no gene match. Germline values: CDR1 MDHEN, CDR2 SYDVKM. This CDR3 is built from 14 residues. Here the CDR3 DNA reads TGTGCCAGCAGTACTAGACAGGGTTCCTACGAGCAGTACTTC. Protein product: CASSTRQGSYEQYF. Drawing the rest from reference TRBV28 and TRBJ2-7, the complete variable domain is DVKVTQSSRYLVKRTGEKVFLECVQDMDHENMFWYRQDPGLGLRLIYFSYDVKMKEKGDIPEGYSVSREKKERFSLILESASTNQTSMYLCASSTRQGSYEQYFGPGTRLTVT.

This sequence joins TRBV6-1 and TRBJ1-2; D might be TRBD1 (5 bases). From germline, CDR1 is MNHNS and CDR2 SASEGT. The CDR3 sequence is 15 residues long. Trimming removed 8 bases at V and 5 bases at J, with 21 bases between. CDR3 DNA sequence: TGTGCCAGCGCTTGGACAAGGGCTAGCTGGTATGGCTACACCTTC. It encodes CASAWTRASWYGYTF.

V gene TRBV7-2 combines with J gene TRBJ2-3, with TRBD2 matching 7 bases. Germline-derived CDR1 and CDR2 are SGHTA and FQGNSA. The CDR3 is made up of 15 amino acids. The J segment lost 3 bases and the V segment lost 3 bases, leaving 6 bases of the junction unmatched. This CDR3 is CASSLTSRDTDTQYF. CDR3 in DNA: TGTGCCAGCAGCTTGACTAGCAGGGATACAGATACGCAGTATTTT.

Here the CDR3 DNA reads TGTGCCAGCAGCTCACGGACGGGAAACACTGAAGCTTTCTTT. Protein sequence: CASSSRTGNTEAFF. The V call is TRBV13, the J call TRBJ1-1; D call uncertain. The CDR3 extends over 14 amino acids. Germline V gives CDR1 PRHDT, CDR2 FYEKMQ (reference sequence). V was shortened by 4 bases and J by 2 bases, with 11 bases between the two germline ends.

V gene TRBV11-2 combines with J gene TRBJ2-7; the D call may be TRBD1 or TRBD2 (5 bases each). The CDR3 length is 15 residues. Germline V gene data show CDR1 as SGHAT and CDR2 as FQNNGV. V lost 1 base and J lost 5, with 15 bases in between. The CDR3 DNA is TGTGCCAGCAGCTTAGCGGGGCTAGTTGGCCACGAGCAGTACTTC. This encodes CASSLAGLVGHEQYF.

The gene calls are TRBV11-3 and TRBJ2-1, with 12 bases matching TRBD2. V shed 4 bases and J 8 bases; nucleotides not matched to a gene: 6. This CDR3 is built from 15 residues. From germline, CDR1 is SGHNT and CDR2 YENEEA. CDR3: CASSSRTSGEDEQFF. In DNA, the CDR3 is TGTGCCAGCAGCTCTCGGACTAGCGGGGAGGATGAGCAGTTCTTC.

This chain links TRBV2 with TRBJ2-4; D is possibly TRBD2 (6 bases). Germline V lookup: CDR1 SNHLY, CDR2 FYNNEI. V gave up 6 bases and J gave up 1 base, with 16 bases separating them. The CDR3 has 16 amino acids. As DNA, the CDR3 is TGTGCCAGCAGACTGGGACTTCTCCAGGCCAAAAACATTCAGTACTTC. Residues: CASRLGLLQAKNIQYF.

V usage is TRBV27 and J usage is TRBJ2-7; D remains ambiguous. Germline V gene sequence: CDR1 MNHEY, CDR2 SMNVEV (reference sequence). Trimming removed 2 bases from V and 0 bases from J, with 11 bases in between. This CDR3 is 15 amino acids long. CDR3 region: CASSLKGHPSYEQYF. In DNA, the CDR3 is TGTGCCAGCAGTTTAAAAGGGCATCCCTCCTACGAGCAGTACTTC.

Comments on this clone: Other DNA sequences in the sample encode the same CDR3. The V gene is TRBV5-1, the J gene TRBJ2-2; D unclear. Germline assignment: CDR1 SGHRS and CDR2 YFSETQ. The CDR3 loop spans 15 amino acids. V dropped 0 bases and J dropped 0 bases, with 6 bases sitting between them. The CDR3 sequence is CASSLGHPNTGELFF. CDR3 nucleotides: TGCGCCAGCAGCTTGGGACATCCGAACACCGGGGAGCTGTTTTTT.

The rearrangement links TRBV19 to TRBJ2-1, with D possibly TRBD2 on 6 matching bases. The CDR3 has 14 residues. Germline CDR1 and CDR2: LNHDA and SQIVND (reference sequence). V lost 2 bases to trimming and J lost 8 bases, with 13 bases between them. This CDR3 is CASSIPGVNDEQFF. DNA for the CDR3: TGTGCCAGTAGTATACCGGGAGTTAACGATGAGCAGTTCTTC.

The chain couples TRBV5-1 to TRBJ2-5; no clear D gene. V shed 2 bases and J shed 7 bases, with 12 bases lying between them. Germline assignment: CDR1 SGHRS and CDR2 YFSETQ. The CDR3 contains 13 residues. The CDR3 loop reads CASSFDSTGTQYF. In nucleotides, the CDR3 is TGCGCCAGCAGCTTCGACTCGACGGGGACCCAGTACTTC.